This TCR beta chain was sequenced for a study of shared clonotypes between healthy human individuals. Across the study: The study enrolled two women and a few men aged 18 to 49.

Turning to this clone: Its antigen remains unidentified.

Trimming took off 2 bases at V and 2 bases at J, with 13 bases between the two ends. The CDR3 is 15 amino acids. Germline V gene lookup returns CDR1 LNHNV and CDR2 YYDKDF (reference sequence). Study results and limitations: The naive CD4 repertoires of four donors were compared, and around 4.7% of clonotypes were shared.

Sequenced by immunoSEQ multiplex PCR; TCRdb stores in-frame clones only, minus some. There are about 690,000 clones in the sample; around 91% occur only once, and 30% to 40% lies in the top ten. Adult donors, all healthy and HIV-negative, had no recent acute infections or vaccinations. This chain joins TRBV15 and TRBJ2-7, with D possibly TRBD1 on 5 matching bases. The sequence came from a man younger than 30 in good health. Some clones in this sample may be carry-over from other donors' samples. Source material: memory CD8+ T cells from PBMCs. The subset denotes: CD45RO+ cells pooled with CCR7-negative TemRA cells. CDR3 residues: CATSRRSGMAYEQYF. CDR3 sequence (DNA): TGTGCCACCAGCAGACGATCAGGGATGGCCTACGAGCAGTACTTC.